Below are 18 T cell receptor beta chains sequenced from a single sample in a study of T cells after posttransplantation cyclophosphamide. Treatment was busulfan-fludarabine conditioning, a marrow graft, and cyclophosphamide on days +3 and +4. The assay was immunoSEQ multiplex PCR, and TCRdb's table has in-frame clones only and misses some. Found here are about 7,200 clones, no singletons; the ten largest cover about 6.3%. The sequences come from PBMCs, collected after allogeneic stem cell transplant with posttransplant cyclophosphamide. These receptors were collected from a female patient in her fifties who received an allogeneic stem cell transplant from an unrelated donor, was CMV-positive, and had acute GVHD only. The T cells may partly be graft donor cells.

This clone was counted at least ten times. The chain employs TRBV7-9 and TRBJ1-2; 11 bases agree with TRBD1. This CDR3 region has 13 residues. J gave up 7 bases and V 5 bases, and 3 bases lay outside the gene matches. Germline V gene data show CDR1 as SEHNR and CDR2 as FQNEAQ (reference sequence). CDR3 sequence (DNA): TGTGCCAGCAGCCCAGGACAGGGGGCTGGCTACACCTTC. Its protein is CASSPGQGAGYTF.

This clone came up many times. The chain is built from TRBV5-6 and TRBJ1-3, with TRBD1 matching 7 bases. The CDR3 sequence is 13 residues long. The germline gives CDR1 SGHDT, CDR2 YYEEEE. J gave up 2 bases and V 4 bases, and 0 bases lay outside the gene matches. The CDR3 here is CASSQGAGNTIYF. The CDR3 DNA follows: TGTGCCAGCAGCCAGGGGGCTGGAAACACCATATATTTT.

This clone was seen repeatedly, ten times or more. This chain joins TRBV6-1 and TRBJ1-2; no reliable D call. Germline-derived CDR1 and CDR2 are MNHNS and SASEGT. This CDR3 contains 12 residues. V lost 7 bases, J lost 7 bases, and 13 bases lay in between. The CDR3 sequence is CASTEREGGYTF. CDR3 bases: TGTGCCAGCACAGAAAGGGAGGGTGGCTACACCTTC.

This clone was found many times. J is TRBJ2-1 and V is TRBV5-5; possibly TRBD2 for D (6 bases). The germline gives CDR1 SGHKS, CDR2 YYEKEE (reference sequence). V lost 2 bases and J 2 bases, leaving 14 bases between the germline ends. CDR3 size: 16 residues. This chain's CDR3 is CASSLDGRIPYNEQFF. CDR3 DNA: TGTGCCAGCAGCTTAGACGGGAGAATCCCCTACAATGAGCAGTTCTTC.

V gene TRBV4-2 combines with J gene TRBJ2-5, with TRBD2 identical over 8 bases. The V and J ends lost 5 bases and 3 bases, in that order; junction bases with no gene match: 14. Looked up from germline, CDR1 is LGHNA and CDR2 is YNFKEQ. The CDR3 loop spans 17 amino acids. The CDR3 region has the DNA TGTGCCAGCAGCGTCCCGGGACTAGTGTTGGGGGAAGAGACCCAGTACTTC. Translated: CASSVPGLVLGEETQYF.

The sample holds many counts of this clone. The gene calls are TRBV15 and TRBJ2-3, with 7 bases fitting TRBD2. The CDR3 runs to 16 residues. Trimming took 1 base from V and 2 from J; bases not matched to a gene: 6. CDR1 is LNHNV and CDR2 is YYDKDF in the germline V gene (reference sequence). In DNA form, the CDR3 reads TGTGCCACCAGCAGAGGGGCTAGCGGACCCACAGATACGCAGTATTTT. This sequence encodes CATSRGASGPTDTQYF.

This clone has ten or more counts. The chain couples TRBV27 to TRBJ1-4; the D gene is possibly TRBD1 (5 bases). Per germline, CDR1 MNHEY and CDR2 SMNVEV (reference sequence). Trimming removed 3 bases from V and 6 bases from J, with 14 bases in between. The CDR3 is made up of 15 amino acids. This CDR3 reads CASSFQGLGDEKLFF. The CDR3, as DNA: TGTGCCAGCAGTTTTCAGGGTCTAGGGGATGAAAAACTGTTTTTT.

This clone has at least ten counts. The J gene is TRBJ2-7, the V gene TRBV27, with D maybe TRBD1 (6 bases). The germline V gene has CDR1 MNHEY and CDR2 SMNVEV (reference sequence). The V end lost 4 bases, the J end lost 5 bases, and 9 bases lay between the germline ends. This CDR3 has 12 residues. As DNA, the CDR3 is TGTGCCAGCAGTTCTTACAGGGACGAGCAGTACTTC. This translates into CASSSYRDEQYF.

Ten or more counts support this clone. Here the CDR3 DNA reads TGCGCCAGCAGCCAAAGCAACCAAGAGACCCAGTACTTC. Protein: CASSQSNQETQYF. V usage is TRBV4-3 and J usage is TRBJ2-5, with unresolved D. CDR1 and CDR2 from the germline V gene are LGHNA and YSLEER. V was cut by 2 bases and J by 0 bases, with 4 bases left in between. The CDR3 consists of 13 residues.

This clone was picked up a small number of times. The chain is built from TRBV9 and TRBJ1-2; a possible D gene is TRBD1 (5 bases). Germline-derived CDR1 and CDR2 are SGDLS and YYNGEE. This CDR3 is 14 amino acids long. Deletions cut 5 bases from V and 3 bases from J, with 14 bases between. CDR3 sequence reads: CASSNQGWDYGYTF. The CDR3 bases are TGTGCCAGCAGTAATCAGGGCTGGGACTATGGCTACACCTTC.

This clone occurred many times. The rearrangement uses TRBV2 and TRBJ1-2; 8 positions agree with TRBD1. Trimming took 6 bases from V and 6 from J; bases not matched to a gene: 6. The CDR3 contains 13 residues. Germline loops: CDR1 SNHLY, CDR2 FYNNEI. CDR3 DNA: TGTGCCAGCAGCTGGAGACAGGGGCATGGCTACACCTTC. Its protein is CASSWRQGHGYTF.

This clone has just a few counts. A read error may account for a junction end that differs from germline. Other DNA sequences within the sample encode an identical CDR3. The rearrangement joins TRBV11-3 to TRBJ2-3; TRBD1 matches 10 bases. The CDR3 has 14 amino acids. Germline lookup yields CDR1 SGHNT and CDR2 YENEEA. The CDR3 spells CASSPDRGADTQYF. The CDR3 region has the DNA TGCGCCAGCAGCCCGGACAGGGGGGCGGATACGCAGTATTTT.

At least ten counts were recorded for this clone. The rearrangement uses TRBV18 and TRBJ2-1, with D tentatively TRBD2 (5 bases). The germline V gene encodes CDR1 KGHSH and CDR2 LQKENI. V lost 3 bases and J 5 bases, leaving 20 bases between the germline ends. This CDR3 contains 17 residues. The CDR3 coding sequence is TGTGCCAGCTCACCTCTATCGCGGGCTGGAGTTGACAATGAGCAGTTCTTC. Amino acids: CASSPLSRAGVDNEQFF.

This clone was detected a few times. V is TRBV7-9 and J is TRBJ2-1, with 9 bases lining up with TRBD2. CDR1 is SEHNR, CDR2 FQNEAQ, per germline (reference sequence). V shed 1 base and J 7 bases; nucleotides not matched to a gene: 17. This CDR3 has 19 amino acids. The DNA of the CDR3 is TGTGCCAGCAGCTTAGTCGGACGGGGGTTGCTAGCGGGAAAGAATGAGCAGTTCTTC. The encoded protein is CASSLVGRGLLAGKNEQFF.

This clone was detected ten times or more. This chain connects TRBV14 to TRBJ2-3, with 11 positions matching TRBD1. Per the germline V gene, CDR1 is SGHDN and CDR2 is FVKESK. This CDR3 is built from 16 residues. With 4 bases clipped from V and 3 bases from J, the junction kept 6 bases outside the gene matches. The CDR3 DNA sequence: TGTGCCAGCAGCCCGGGACAGGGGGGCCTGACAGATACGCAGTATTTT. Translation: CASSPGQGGLTDTQYF. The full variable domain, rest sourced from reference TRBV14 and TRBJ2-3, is EAGVTQFPSHSVIEKGQTVTLRCDPISGHDNLYWYRRVMGKEIKFLLHFVKESKQDESGMPNNRFLAERTGGTYSTLKVQPAELEDSGVYFCASSPGQGGLTDTQYFGPGTRLTVL.

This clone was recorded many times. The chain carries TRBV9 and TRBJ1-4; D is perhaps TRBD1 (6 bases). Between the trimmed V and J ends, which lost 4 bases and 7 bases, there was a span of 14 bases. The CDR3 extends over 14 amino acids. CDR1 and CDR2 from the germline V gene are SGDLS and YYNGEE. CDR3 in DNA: TGTGCCAGCAGCCCTTATACAGGGACTGAAAAACTGTTTTTT. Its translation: CASSPYTGTEKLFF.

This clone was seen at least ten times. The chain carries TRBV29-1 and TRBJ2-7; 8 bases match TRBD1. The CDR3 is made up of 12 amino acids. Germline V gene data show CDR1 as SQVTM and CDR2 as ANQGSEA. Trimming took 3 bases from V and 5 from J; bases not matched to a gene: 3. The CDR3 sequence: CSVDQGADEQYF. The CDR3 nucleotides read TGCAGCGTTGATCAGGGGGCGGACGAGCAGTACTTC.

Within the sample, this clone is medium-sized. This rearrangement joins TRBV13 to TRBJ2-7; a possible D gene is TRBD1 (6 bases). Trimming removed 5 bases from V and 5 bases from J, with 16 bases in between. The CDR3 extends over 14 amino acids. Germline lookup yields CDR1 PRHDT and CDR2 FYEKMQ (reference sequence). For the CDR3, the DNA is TGTGCCAGCAGCGACAGGCGTGGGACCCACGAGCAGTACTTC. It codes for CASSDRRGTHEQYF.